This TCR beta chain was recovered during a study of cytomegalovirus exposure and HLA in healthy donors (dated 2017 in TCRdb). For context, the study as a whole: According to an earlier analysis of several hundred of the donors, 200 million or so T cells yielded 120 million or so unique TCR beta sequences and roughly 280 Gb of sequence data. The study profiled the T cell repertoires of 666 subjects by immunosequencing and related them to cytomegalovirus serostatus. Both class I and class II loci were covered by HLA typing, at four-digit resolution. In a later genetic analysis, genome-wide SNP genotypes for about three fifths of the roughly 670 donors were used, and that subset was treated as a discovery cohort. An early release that covered more than 550 HLA-typed donors contained approximately 300 gigabases of sequencing data and tens of millions of unique TCR sequences. Every repertoire in the discovery cohort had been generated on one and the same sequencing platform. On average, roughly 250,000 unique TCR beta nucleotide sequences were sequenced per donor among a few hundred genotyped donors of the cohort, with 15% to 20% of those sequences being non-productive. Along with the roughly 670-subject first cohort, a separate validation cohort of around 110 different subjects was used. Rather than drawing on any new phenotypic data, the later analysis identified candidate immune exposures from TCR beta sequences and the way those sequences occurred across donors. Roughly 5 DR-DQ haplotypes were treated as single units for association and clustering because of strong linkage in the cohort. Donor age, sex, ethnicity and CMV serostatus were compiled alongside the repertoire data. To decide whether each TCR beta V gene segment behaved as functional or pseudogenic, an earlier analysis of 587 of the donors relied on high-throughput TCR beta sequencing. To predict cytomegalovirus infection status, the study combined high-throughput TCR immunosequencing, statistical association of individual TCRs with disease status, and machine learning. Typing coverage varied by locus: roughly 629-640 donors for A, B, C, DRB1 and DQB1; more than 500 for DQA1; about 590 for DPA1; 450 to 480 for DPB1. Among the roughly 410 genotyped donors, around 81% belonged to the genetic ancestry cluster associated with self-reported Caucasian donors. A later analysis re-analyzed previously published TCR beta repertoires from hundreds of donors and added high-resolution HLA genotyping to study TCR occurrence patterns. The study was designed to test whether signatures of past pathogen exposure could be identified by cataloging public T cell receptors.

The cohort comprised 670 or so healthy bone marrow donors. Cohort members were all nominally healthy when sampled, although unrecorded immune exposures were likely present. The donor was CMV seropositive and was included in the group of some 290 seropositive cohort members. A peripheral blood sample was provided by each donor, and peripheral blood mononuclear cells were used for TCR beta sequencing. The Qiagen DNeasy Blood Extraction Kit was used to extract genomic DNA from the blood cell samples. Receptor amplification or capture employed the immunoSEQ multiplex PCR assay. The multiplex PCR relied on a mix of 60 forward primers for TCR Vbeta segments and 13 reverse primers for TCR Jbeta segments. The CDR3 region of rearranged TCR beta genes was amplified from genomic DNA by a multiplex PCR assay. The amplified TCR beta libraries were sequenced on the Illumina HiSeq System as 87-base-pair reads. The original methods were these. A later analysis counted about 82 million unique TCR beta chains across the 550 to 800 repertoires, and around 9.9 million of these chains were shared by at least two donors. Raw reads were error-corrected and collapsed into unique sequences with a nearest-neighbor algorithm that merged closely related sequences to remove PCR and sequencing errors. Alignment of CDR3 sequences to IMGT reference sequences was used to assign V, D and J gene segments. For a sequence to be retained, at least a six-nucleotide match to both a V gene segment and a J gene segment was required. A rearrangement was called productive if the CDR3 had no stop codons and remained in frame with V and J, and every other rearrangement was called non-productive. CDR3 was defined by IMGT convention, running from the second conserved V-encoded cysteine to the conserved J-encoded phenylalanine. Sequences without an unambiguous match to a single V gene segment were excluded from the earlier analysis of 500 to 700 of the donors. In an earlier analysis of approximately 610 of the donors, V segments were called functional above 56.7% productive rearrangements and were called segregating when the between-donor standard deviation exceeded 5%. A statistical classification framework was developed to diagnose cytomegalovirus status using the catalog of TCR beta chain sequences. In a later analysis, TCR nucleotide sequences were compared against IMGT/GENE-DB human TR gene sequences so that V and J genes could be assigned. The TCRdist pipeline was used in a later analysis to assign CDR3 sequences and most-parsimonious VDJ recombination scenarios. In a later analysis, every TCR beta chain was defined by the combination of its CDR3 amino acid sequence and its V-gene family, and reads without a unique V-gene family were dropped. In a later analysis, around 600 highly shared, low-generation-probability nucleotide sequences were removed to address suspected cross-contamination and a sequencing artifact. For each public chain, a later analysis derived a clonal expansion index from normalized ranks of inferred template counts within each repertoire. A later analysis computed generation probabilities with a VDJ recombination model fitted to out-of-frame rearrangements, and checked the results against IGoR. Hypergeometric tests were used in a later analysis to score TCR-TCR, TCR-HLA and TCR-CMV co-occurrence, with a repertoire-size bias correction applied to the TCR pairs. A later analysis estimated false discovery rates by permuting HLA or CMV assignments 20 times. A later analysis grouped co-occurring TCRs with DBSCAN, adding TCRdist sequence similarity when clustering within HLA-allele-positive subsets. Co-occurrence clustering excluded repertoires with fewer than 30,000 or more than 120,000 public chains, plus five with anomalous nucleotide sharing. The table was pulled from immuneACCESS by TCRdb, which kept in-frame rearrangements only. Such tables lose some clones; where checked, under half of the loss comes from unresolved V genes, and the rest has no known cause. V, J and clone size are those of that table, while D and trimming were read from the DNA. The sample yields 210,000 or so clones; around 80% were counted once. The top ten clonotypes cover 2.7% of the sample.

In regard to this clone: Its antigen has not been determined. No quality values exist for individual bases; no much larger clone is one base distant. The same CDR3 also results from other DNA sequences found in this sample.

Study-wide findings and limitations: For the cohort, immune exposure information was limited to CMV serostatus. Assigning TCR associations to individual alleles was difficult when HLA alleles, especially DR and DQ, strongly co-occurred. Sequencing depth was assumed to be roughly uniform across donors in the presence/absence analyses, though that assumption may not hold. A later analysis associated 16,951 TCR beta sequences with specific HLA alleles at a false discovery rate of 0.05. A group of highly shared sequence variants was considered likely to be a technical artifact of the sequencing pipeline. Some 16 rarely observed V segments, including chromosome 9 orphons, were excluded from the earlier analysis of approximately 600 of the donors because counts were too low. Most TCR sequences were seen in very few donors, while some public TCRs were found in many individuals. A total of about 180 TCR beta chains were listed by the study as associated with cytomegalovirus. A further reported finding was that TCR beta sequences accurately predicted the HLA-A and HLA-B alleles for most subjects in the first cohort. V-gene and J-gene trimming of TCR beta chains was associated with a missense DCLRE1C variant in a later genetic analysis, and the association was replicated in an independent cohort. A few of the identified cytomegalovirus-associated TCR beta chains were confirmed in vitro to be specific for cytomegalovirus antigens. This cohort had only TCR beta chains sequenced, and the lack of alpha or paired-chain data limited which features could be detected. In an earlier analysis of fewer than 750 of the donors, most TCR beta V segments were observed in productive rearrangements about 90% or about 30% of the time, broadly matching IMGT annotations. In both the original and validation cohorts, the classifier was reported to diagnose cytomegalovirus status with high specificity and sensitivity. In a later analysis, HLA-associated TCR beta chains were found to be more clonally expanded and to have lower generation probabilities than equally common non-associated chains. According to a later analysis, most CMV-associated TCR beta chains appeared to be HLA-restricted, and the HLA associations seemed to be driven largely by CMV exposure. According to the authors, the approach could potentially be generalized to other disease states and immunological phenotypes. Correlated functional status among segregating V segments might be attributable to linkage disequilibrium, but an unknown experimental factor could not be ruled out. HLA typing was unavailable for some donors at each locus, so association tests used only the typed subset. A later genetic analysis reported fewer N-insertions in productive TCRs among donors in an Asian-associated ancestry cluster than the approximately 700-donor mean. In a later analysis, several top co-occurrence clusters were reported to appear linked to parvovirus B19, influenza, CMV and Epstein-Barr virus. In a later analysis, the rate of TCR association differed among HLA loci, with DRB1 alleles having the most associated TCRs and HLA-C alleles having the fewest.

The clonotype originates from a woman aged 60-75 years in good health and CMV-seropositive. Sequencing was done on a sample of PBMCs.

Here the CDR3 is given as CASSMNREETQYF. The sequenced DNA is TGTGCCAGTAGTATGAACAGAGAAGAGACCCAGTACTTC. The chain is made from TRBV19 and TRBJ2-5; the D gene remains uncertain. At the junction V is shortened by 3 bases and J by 3 bases, with 8 bases in between. The cysteine opens and the phenylalanine closes a CDR3 of 13 amino acids. Only the CDR3 part of the read is kept: 39 bases, read in frame from the first base. Taken from the germline V gene (reference sequence), the CDR1 and CDR2 loops are LNHDA and SQIVND.